The present entry profiles one T cell receptor beta chain with its context. Its antigen is undetermined. This specimen comes from a study of T cell responses to AZD1222 COVID-19 vaccine. TCRdb's table, derived via immunoSEQ multiplex PCR, lists solely in-frame clones and lacks some. The data hold approximately 190,000 clones, with approximately 91% observed a single time. CDR1 and CDR2 (germline): LNHDA, SQIVND (reference sequence). CDR3 length equals 14 residues. Between the trimmed V and J ends, which lost 2 bases and 5 bases, there was a span of 9 bases. Regarding the study as a whole: Increases in Spike-specific TCR breadth and depth were seen after two AZD1222 doses.

The TCR was taken from an adult in good health. The chain is built from TRBV19 and TRBJ1-4; maybe TRBD1 (6 bases). The sample consisted of peripheral blood, taken on day 0 of AZD1222 vaccination. The CDR3 loop reads CASSIWQGNEKLFF. In DNA form, the CDR3 reads TGTGCCAGTAGTATATGGCAGGGGAATGAAAAACTGTTTTTT.